The 17 T cell receptor beta chains reported below all come from one sample, sequenced in a study of CD8 T cells in ankylosing spondylitis. TCRdb reprocessed the 5' RACE reads via MiXCR and lists one record per CDR3 protein. The sample contains 290,000 or so distinct CDR3 sequences, roughly 20% of which appear only once. Material: blood, either unsorted or a sorted T cell fraction (not recorded which). The source is a female donor with ankylosing spondylitis or in good health (not recorded which).

This clonotype was observed a few times. The V gene is TRBV6-1, the J gene TRBJ1-1; D not resolved. The CDR3 is 18 amino acids. The germline V and J ends were trimmed by 0 bases and 3 bases, with 20 bases remaining between them. Germline assignment: CDR1 MNHNS and CDR2 SASEGT. CDR3: CASSEAGVSRVGDTEAFF. The CDR3 coding sequence is TGTGCCAGCAGTGAAGCCGGCGTCTCGCGGGTTGGGGACACTGAAGCTTTCTTT.

This clonotype was observed many times. The chain employs TRBV29-1 and TRBJ1-4, with 10 bases fitting TRBD1. The junction had 2 bases not matched to a gene; V was cut back by 6 bases and J by 7 bases. This CDR3 contains 12 residues. Germline CDR1 reads SQVTM; CDR2 reads ANQGSEA. The CDR3 sequence: CSVTGGGEKLFF. The CDR3 nucleotides are TGCAGCGTGACAGGGGGCGGTGAAAAACTGTTTTTT.

This clonotype was counted only a few times. The rearrangement links TRBV29-1 to TRBJ2-3; 10 bases map to TRBD2. The CDR3 totals 16 residues. The germline gives CDR1 SQVTM, CDR2 ANQGSEA. With V trimmed by 8 bases and J by 5 bases, 16 bases remained unmatched. The CDR3 coding sequence is TGCAGCTCCCTTTCGGCTAGCGGGGGCGTGGGAGATACGCAGTATTTT. Protein: CSSLSASGGVGDTQYF.

Ten or more counts support this clonotype. The V gene is TRBV7-2, the J gene TRBJ2-1; no clear D gene. In germline, CDR1 is SGHTA, CDR2 FQGNSA. V lost 1 base to trimming and J lost 10 bases, with 11 bases between them. The CDR3 is 13 amino acids. DNA for the CDR3: TGTGCCAGCAGCTTAGAAGTCTCCCGCGAGCAGTTCTTC. Amino acid sequence: CASSLEVSREQFF. The full variable domain, rest sourced from reference TRBV7-2 and TRBJ2-1, is GAGVSQSPSNKVTEKGKDVELRCDPISGHTALYWYRQSLGQGLEFLIYFQGNSAPDKSGLPSDRFSAERTGGSVSTLTIQRTQQEDSAVYLCASSLEVSREQFFGPGTRLTVL.

This clonotype has ten or more counts. This chain joins TRBV6-5 and TRBJ1-1, with a weak D call TRBD1 (5 bases). CDR3 length equals 12 residues. The germline CDR1 and CDR2 sequences are MNHEY and SVGAGI. The germline V and J ends were trimmed by 4 bases and 4 bases, with 7 bases remaining between them. As DNA, the CDR3 is TGTGCCAGCAGTTCTAGGGGCACTGAAGCTTTCTTT. Its translation is CASSSRGTEAFF.

This clonotype was detected a few times. The V gene is TRBV20-1, the J gene TRBJ1-1, with D hard to call. Trimming left V 2 bases short and J 8 bases short, with 9 bases between. From germline, CDR1 is DFQATT and CDR2 SNEGSKA (reference sequence). This CDR3 has 11 amino acids. The CDR3: CSARILREAFF. The CDR3 nucleotides are TGCAGTGCTAGAATTTTGAGGGAAGCTTTCTTT.

V gene TRBV6-5 combines with J gene TRBJ2-7, with D maybe TRBD2 (5 bases). The CDR3 sequence is 12 residues long. The germline CDR1 and CDR2 sequences are MNHEY and SVGAGI. Trimming stripped 2 bases from V and 6 bases from J, with 8 bases between. The CDR3 sequence is CASSYEGGEQYF. The CDR3 nucleotides read TGTGCCAGCAGTTACGAGGGTGGCGAGCAGTACTTC.

CDR3 sequence: CASSLSPIAGAGEQFF. DNA of the CDR3: TGTGCCAGCAGCTTATCTCCCATCGCGGGAGCGGGAGAGCAGTTCTTC. The V gene is TRBV11-2, the J gene TRBJ2-1; 7 bases are shared with TRBD2. The CDR3 has 16 amino acids. Germline CDR1 and CDR2: SGHAT and FQNNGV. J was trimmed by 10 bases and V by 2 bases; bases with no gene match: 14.

This clonotype was detected a few times. The J gene is TRBJ1-1, the V gene TRBV9, with D perhaps TRBD1 (6 bases). CDR1 SGDLS and CDR2 YYNGEE come from the germline V gene. Between the trimmed V and J ends, which lost 0 bases and 6 bases, there was a span of 9 bases. The CDR3 covers 13 residues. CDR3 sequence reads: CASSVARGSEAFF. CDR3 bases: TGTGCCAGCAGCGTAGCTAGGGGGTCTGAAGCTTTCTTT.

A few counts support this clonotype. The V call is TRBV7-2, the J call TRBJ2-1; tentative D call: TRBD1 (6 bases). The CDR3 is made up of 11 amino acids. The germline V and J ends were trimmed by 10 bases and 8 bases, with 12 bases remaining between them. Germline V gives CDR1 SGHTA, CDR2 FQGNSA. CDR3 nucleotide sequence: TGTGCCACCCAGGGGCAGCATGAGCAGTTCTTC. Translation gives CATQGQHEQFF.

Only a few counts were recorded for this clonotype. The chain joins TRBV6-1 to TRBJ2-3; D might be TRBD2 (5 bases). The CDR3 totals 12 residues. Looked up from germline, CDR1 is MNHNS and CDR2 is SASEGT. Trimming removed 7 bases from V and 2 bases from J, with 7 bases in between. The CDR3 loop is CASMRATDTQYF. For the CDR3, the DNA is TGTGCCAGCATGAGGGCCACAGATACGCAGTATTTT.

This clonotype was seen a handful of times. This chain links TRBV10-3 with TRBJ1-2; D is perhaps TRBD1 (6 bases). The CDR3 contains 12 residues. The germline V gene encodes CDR1 ENHRY and CDR2 SYGVKD. Trimming pared 8 bases from V and 5 bases from J, leaving 12 bases between. This CDR3 is CAIGGGMYGYTF. The CDR3 nucleotides are TGTGCCATCGGGGGGGGCATGTATGGCTACACCTTC.

The genes are TRBV20-1 and TRBJ2-5; the match to TRBD2 covers 12 bases. Germline assignment: CDR1 DFQATT and CDR2 SNEGSKA (reference sequence). V dropped 6 bases and J dropped 6; count of bases not matched to a gene: 17. This CDR3 spans 17 amino acids. The CDR3 coding sequence is TGCAGTGCGCCACCGGGACTAGCGGGTTTAAGGGGGCAGACCCAGTACTTC. Translated, it gives CSAPPGLAGLRGQTQYF.

This clonotype was seen ten or more times. The chain carries TRBV20-1 and TRBJ2-1, with D perhaps TRBD2 (6 bases). Trimming left V 3 bases short and J 2 bases short, with 11 bases between. This CDR3 has 14 amino acids. Germline CDR1 reads DFQATT; CDR2 reads SNEGSKA (reference sequence). The CDR3 reads CSARGSGPYNEQFF. Written as DNA, the CDR3 is TGCAGTGCTAGGGGTAGCGGACCCTACAATGAGCAGTTCTTC.

This clonotype has ten or more counts. The chain employs TRBV10-3 and TRBJ2-1; maybe TRBD2 (6 bases). The CDR3 runs to 13 residues. Germline V lookup: CDR1 ENHRY, CDR2 SYGVKD. V lost 6 bases to trimming and J lost 8 bases, with 14 bases between them. CDR3 DNA sequence: TGTGCCATCAGCGGGACTGTCGGGGATGAGCAGTTCTTC. Its translation: CAISGTVGDEQFF.

This clonotype was counted many times. The chain recombines TRBV12-3 or TRBV12-4 with TRBJ1-6, with D possibly matching TRBD1 (5 bases). The CDR3 is 15 amino acids. Trimming cost V 2 bases and J 6 bases, with 11 bases left between them. The CDR3 bases are TGTGCCAGCAGTTTACAGGGCTCGTCTAATTCACCCCTCCACTTT. It yields the protein CASSLQGSSNSPLHF.

The rearrangement uses TRBV7-2 and TRBJ2-7, with D unclear. Germline-derived CDR1 and CDR2 are SGHTA and FQGNSA. This CDR3 has 13 residues. Trimming removed 2 bases at V and 2 bases at J, with 7 bases between. The CDR3 bases are TGTGCCAGCAGCTTATCGACACCCTACGAGCAGTACTTC. Residues: CASSLSTPYEQYF.